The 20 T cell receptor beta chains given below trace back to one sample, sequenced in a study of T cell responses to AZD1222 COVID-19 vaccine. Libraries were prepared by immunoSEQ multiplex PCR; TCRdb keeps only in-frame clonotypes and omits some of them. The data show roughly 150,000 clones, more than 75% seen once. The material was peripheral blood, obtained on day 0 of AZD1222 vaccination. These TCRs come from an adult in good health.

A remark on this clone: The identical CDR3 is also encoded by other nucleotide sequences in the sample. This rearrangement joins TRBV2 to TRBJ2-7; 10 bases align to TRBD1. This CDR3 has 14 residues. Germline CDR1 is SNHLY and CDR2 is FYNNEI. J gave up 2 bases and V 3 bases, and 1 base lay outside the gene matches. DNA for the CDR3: TGTGCCAGCAGTGAGGGGACAGGGGCCTACGAGCAGTACTTC. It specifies CASSEGTGAYEQYF.

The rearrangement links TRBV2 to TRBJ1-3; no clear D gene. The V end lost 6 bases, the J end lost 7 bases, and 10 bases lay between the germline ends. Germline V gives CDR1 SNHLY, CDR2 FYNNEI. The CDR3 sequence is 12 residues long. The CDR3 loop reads CASRIGRNTIYF. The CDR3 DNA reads TGTGCCAGCAGAATCGGCCGTAACACCATATATTTT.

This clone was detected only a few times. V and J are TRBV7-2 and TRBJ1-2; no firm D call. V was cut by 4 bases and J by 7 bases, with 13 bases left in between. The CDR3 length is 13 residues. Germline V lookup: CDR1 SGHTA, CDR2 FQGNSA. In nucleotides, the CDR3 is TGTGCCAGCAGCTCCATTATCACAGCTGGCTACACCTTC. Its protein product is CASSSIITAGYTF.

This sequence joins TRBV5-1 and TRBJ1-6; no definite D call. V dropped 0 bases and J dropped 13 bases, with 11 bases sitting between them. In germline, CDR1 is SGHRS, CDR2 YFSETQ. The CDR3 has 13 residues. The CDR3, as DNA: TGCGCCAGCAGCTTGGATGCGGTTTCTCCCCTCCACTTT. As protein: CASSLDAVSPLHF. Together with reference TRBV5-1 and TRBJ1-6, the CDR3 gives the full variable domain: KAGVTQTPRYLIKTRGQQVTLSCSPISGHRSVSWYQQTPGQGLQFLFEYFSETQRNKGNFPGRFSGRQFSNSRSEMNVSTLELGDSALYLCASSLDAVSPLHFGNGTRLTVT.

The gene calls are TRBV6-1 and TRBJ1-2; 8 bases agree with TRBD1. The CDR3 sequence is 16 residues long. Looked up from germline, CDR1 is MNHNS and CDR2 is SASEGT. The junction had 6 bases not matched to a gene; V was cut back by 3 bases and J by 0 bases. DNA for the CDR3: TGTGCCAGCAGTGAGGGACAGGAGTTAGCTAACTATGGCTACACCTTC. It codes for CASSEGQELANYGYTF.

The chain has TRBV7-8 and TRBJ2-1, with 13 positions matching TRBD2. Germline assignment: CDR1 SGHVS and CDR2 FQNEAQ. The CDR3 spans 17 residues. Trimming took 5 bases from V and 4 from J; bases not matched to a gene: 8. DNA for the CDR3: TGTGCCAGCAGCCGAACTAGCGGGGGGGCTGCGTACAATGAGCAGTTCTTC. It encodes CASSRTSGGAAYNEQFF.

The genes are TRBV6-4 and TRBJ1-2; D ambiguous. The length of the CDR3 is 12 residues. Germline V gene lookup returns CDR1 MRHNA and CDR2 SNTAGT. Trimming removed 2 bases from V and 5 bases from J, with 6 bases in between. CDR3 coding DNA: TGTGCCAGCAGTGACCGTGGTTATGGCTACACCTTC. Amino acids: CASSDRGYGYTF.

CDR3 bases: TGCGCCAGCAGCTTGAACGGACTAGCGGGGCGCACAGATACGCAGTATTTT. Protein product: CASSLNGLAGRTDTQYF. V is TRBV5-1 and J is TRBJ2-3, with 12 bases fitting TRBD2. Looked up from germline, CDR1 is SGHRS and CDR2 is YFSETQ. The junction had 4 bases not matched to a gene; V was cut back by 1 base and J by 1 base. The CDR3 spans 17 residues.

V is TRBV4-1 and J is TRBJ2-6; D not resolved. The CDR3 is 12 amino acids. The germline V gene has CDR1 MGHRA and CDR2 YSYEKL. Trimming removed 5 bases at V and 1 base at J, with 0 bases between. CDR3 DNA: TGCGCCAGCAGCTCTGGGGCCAACGTCCTGACTTTC. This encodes CASSSGANVLTF.

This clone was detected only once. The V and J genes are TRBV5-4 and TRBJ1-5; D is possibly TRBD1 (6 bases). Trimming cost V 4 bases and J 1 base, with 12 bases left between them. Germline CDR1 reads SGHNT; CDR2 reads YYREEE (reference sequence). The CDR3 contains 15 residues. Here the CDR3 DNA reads TGTGCCAGCAGCCGGGACATCGGAAGCAATCAGCCCCAGCATTTT. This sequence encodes CASSRDIGSNQPQHF. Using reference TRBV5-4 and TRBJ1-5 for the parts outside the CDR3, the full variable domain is ETGVTQSPTHLIKTRGQQVTLRCSSQSGHNTVSWYQQALGQGPQFIFQYYREEENGRGNFPPRFSGLQFPNYSSELNVNALELDDSALYLCASSRDIGSNQPQHFGDGTRLSIL.

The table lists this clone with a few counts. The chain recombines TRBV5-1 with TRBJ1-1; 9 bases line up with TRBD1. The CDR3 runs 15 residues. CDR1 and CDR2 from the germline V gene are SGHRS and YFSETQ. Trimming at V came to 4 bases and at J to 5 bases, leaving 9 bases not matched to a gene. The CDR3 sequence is CASSHNRGRGTEAFF. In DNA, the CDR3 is TGCGCCAGCAGCCACAACAGGGGGCGCGGGACTGAAGCTTTCTTT. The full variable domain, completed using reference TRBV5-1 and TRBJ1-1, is KAGVTQTPRYLIKTRGQQVTLSCSPISGHRSVSWYQQTPGQGLQFLFEYFSETQRNKGNFPGRFSGRQFSNSRSEMNVSTLELGDSALYLCASSHNRGRGTEAFFGQGTRLTVV.

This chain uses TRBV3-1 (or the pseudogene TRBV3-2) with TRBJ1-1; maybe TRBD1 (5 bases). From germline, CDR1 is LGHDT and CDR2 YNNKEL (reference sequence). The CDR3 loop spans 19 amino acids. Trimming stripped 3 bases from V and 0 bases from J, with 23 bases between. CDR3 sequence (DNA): TGTGCCAGCAGCCACCTGATCCTGGGGGGGAAGATCATGAACACTGAAGCTTTCTTT. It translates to CASSHLILGGKIMNTEAFF.

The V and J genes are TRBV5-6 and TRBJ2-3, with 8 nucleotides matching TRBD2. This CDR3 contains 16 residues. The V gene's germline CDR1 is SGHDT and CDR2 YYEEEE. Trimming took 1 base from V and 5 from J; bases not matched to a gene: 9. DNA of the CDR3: TGTGCCAGCAGCTTGTTTCGGGGGGGGCAGGGAGATACGCAGTATTTT. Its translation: CASSLFRGGQGDTQYF.

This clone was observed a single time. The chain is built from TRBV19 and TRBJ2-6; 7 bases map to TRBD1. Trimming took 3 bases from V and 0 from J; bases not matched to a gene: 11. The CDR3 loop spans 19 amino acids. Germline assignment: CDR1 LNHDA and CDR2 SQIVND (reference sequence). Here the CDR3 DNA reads TGTGCCAGTAGTATGAGAAGACAGGGTTCCCCCTCTGGGGCCAACGTCCTGACTTTC. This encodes CASSMRRQGSPSGANVLTF.

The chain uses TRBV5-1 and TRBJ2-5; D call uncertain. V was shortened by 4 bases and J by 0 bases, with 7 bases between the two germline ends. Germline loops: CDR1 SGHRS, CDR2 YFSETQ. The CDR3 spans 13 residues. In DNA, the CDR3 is TGCGCCAGCAGCAGGACCTACCAAGAGACCCAGTACTTC. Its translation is CASSRTYQETQYF.

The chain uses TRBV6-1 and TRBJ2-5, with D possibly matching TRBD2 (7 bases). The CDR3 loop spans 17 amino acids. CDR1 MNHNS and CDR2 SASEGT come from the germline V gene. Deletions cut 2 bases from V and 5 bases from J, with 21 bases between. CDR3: CASSEFGGERGGETQYF. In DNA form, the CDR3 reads TGTGCCAGCAGTGAATTCGGGGGAGAAAGGGGGGGGGAGACCCAGTACTTC.

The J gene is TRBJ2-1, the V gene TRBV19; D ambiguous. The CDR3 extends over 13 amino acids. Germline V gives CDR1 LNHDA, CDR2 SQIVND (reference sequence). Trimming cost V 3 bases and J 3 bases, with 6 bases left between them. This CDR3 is CASSIRVYNEQFF. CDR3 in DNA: TGTGCCAGTAGTATCAGAGTCTACAATGAGCAGTTCTTC.

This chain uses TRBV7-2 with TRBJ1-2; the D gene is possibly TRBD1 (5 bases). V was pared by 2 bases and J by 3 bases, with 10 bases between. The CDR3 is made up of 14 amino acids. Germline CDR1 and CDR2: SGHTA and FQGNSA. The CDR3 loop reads CASSLSTADYGYTF. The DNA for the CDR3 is TGTGCCAGCAGCTTATCGACAGCCGACTATGGCTACACCTTC.

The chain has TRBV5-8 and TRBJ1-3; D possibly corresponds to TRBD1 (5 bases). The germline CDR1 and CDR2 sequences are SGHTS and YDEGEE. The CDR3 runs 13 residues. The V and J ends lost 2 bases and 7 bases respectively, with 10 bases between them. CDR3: CASSFGGPNTIYF. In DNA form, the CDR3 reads TGTGCCAGCAGCTTTGGGGGTCCGAACACCATATATTTT.

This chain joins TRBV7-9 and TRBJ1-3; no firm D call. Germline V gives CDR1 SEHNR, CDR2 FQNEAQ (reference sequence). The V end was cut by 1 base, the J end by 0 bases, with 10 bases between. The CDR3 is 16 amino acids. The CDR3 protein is CASSLEAGRSGNTIYF. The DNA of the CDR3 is TGTGCCAGCAGCTTAGAAGCAGGCCGCTCTGGAAACACCATATATTTT. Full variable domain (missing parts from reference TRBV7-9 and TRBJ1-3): DTGVSQNPRHKITKRGQNVTFRCDPISEHNRLYWYRQTLGQGPEFLTYFQNEAQLEKSRLLSDRFSAERPKGSFSTLEIQRTEQGDSAMYLCASSLEAGRSGNTIYFGEGSWLTVV.